The sample holds one count of the clone carrying this TCR beta chain. Its antigen is still unknown. An end of the junction differs from the germline gene, which may be a read error. TCRdb reprocessed the PCR reads via MiXCR and lists one record per CDR3 protein. The sample shows about 100,000 distinct CDR3 sequences, about 35% of them seen only once. This record comes from a study of molecular identifiers for immune sequencing clone quantification. Study-level points and caveats: It was shown that clones above 20 RNA copies held over 99% of effector molecules, but under 1% in naive cells.

There are 16 residues in the CDR3. The germline V gene has CDR1 LGHNA and CDR2 YNFKEQ. Researchers sorted naive CD8 T cells as cells that were CD8+CD4-CCR7+CD45RA+. This chain links TRBV4-2 with TRBJ2-3; D perhaps matches TRBD2 (5 bases). Sequenced material: naive CD8+ T cells from blood, with Jurkat cell RNA spiked in. The subset here: FACS-sorted CD8+CD4-CCR7+CD45RA+ naive T cells. The receptor was derived from a human donor in good health. Some libraries in this study had Jurkat cell RNA spiked in. CDR3: CASSQDLRAPTDTQCF. CDR3 nucleotide sequence: TGTGCCAGCAGCCAAGATTTGCGGGCCCCCACAGATACGCAGTGTTTT.